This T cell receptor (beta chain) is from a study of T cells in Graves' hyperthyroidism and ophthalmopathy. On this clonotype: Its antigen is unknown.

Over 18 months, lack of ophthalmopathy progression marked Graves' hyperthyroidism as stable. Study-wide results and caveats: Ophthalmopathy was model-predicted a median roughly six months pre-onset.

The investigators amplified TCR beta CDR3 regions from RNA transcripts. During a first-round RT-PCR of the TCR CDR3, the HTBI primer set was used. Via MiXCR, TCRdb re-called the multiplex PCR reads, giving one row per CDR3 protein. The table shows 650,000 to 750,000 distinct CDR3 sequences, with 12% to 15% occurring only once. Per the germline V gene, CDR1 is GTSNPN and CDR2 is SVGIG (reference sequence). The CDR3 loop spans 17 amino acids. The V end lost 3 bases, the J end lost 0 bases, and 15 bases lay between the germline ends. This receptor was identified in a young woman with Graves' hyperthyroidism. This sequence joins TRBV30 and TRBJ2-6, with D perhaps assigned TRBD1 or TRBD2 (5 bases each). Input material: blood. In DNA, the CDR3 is TGTGCCTGGAGAAGGGGAAGCGGTAGCTCTGGGGCCAACGTCCTGACTTTC. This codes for CAWRRGSGSSGANVLTF. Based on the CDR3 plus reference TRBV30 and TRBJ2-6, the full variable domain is SQTIHQWPATLVQPVGSPLSLECTVEGTSNPNLYWYRQAAGRGLQLLFYSVGIGQISSEVPQNLSASRPQDRQFILSSKKLLLSDSGFYLCAWRRGSGSSGANVLTFGAGSRLTVL.